The rows below give T cell receptor beta chains drawn from one sample of a study of T cell responses to AZD1222 COVID-19 vaccine. Clones were sequenced by immunoSEQ multiplex PCR, and TCRdb holds only the in-frame ones, with some missing. This table has 100,000 to 150,000 clones, 86% appearing once. This material consisted of peripheral blood, taken 28 days after the second AZD1222 dose. The receptors come from an adult who received the AZD1222 COVID-19 vaccine. Each CDR3 is given with its conserved first and last residue. The D gene is left open where the match is weak. Expanded clones get a size class; other rows say once, few or many, or leave the size out.

size: -
length: 13
V: TRBV10-1
J: TRBJ2-7
D: TRBD1
CDR3: CASSVTGDREQYF
DNA: TGCGCCAGCAGTGTGACAGGGGACCGCGAGCAGTACTTC

size: -
length: 17
V: TRBV6-2/TRBV6-3
J: TRBJ2-2
D: -
CDR3: CASSYFHPGQNTGELFF
DNA: TGTGCCAGCAGCTATTTTCACCCAGGGCAGAACACCGGGGAGCTGTTTTTT

size: -
length: 13
V: TRBV18
J: TRBJ1-2
D: -
CDR3: CASSQGLHYGYTF
DNA: TGTGCCAGCTCACAGGGACTGCACTATGGCTACACCTTC

size: -
length: 12
V: TRBV30
J: TRBJ1-3
D: -
CDR3: CAWSGGDWNIYF
DNA: TGTGCCTGGAGTGGGGGGGACTGGAACATATATTTT

size: -
length: 15
V: TRBV11-2
J: TRBJ2-5
D: -
CDR3: CASSLWGGAQETQYF
DNA: TGTGCCAGCAGCTTGTGGGGGGGGGCCCAAGAGACCCAGTACTTC

size: few
length: 14
V: TRBV5-1
J: TRBJ1-6
D: -
CDR3: CASSFPGRVAPLHF
DNA: TGCGCCAGCAGCTTTCCGGGACGGGTTGCACCCCTCCACTTT

size: -
length: 16
V: TRBV6-6
J: TRBJ1-5
D: -
CDR3: CASSTTPRGSNQPQHF
DNA: TGTGCCAGCAGTACCACGCCCAGGGGCAGCAATCAGCCCCAGCATTTT

size: -
length: 15
V: TRBV5-1
J: TRBJ1-6
D: TRBD1
CDR3: CASSASGTGGSPLHF
DNA: TGCGCCAGCAGCGCCTCCGGGACAGGGGGTTCACCCCTCCACTTT

size: -
length: 15
V: TRBV20-1
J: TRBJ1-1
D: -
CDR3: CSASVFLGRTAEAFF
DNA: TGCAGTGCTAGTGTATTTCTGGGGCGGACGGCGGAAGCTTTCTTT

size: -
length: 15
V: TRBV19
J: TRBJ1-1
D: TRBD1
CDR3: CASSNLQGRVTEAFF
DNA: TGTGCCAGTAGTAACCTACAGGGGAGGGTCACTGAAGCTTTCTTT

size: -
length: 13
V: TRBV5-1
J: TRBJ2-2
D: -
CDR3: CASSLVGIGELFF
DNA: TGCGCCAGCAGCTTGGTTGGTATCGGGGAGCTGTTTTTT

size: -
length: 15
V: TRBV7-3
J: TRBJ2-3
D: TRBD2
CDR3: CASSLEGLASDTQYF
DNA: TGTGCCAGCAGCTTAGAGGGACTAGCGTCAGATACGCAGTATTTT

size: -
length: 14
V: TRBV5-1
J: TRBJ1-2
D: TRBD1
CDR3: CASSLEDRVYGYTF
DNA: TGCGCCAGCAGCTTGGAGGACAGGGTATATGGCTACACCTTC

size: -
length: 17
V: TRBV15
J: TRBJ2-4
D: -
CDR3: CATSVLFRGLAKNIQYF
DNA: TGTGCCACCAGCGTGCTCTTCAGGGGACTAGCCAAAAACATTCAGTACTTC

size: -
length: 12
V: TRBV24-1
J: TRBJ1-2
D: -
CDR3: CATSDIVGAYTF
DNA: TGTGCCACCAGTGATATAGTGGGGGCCTACACCTTC

size: -
length: 13
V: TRBV10-1
J: TRBJ2-3
D: -
CDR3: CASRRSSTDTQYF
DNA: TGCGCCAGCAGGAGAAGCAGCACAGATACGCAGTATTTT

size: -
length: 15
V: TRBV9
J: TRBJ2-5
D: TRBD2
CDR3: CASSTGLAGVETQYF
DNA: TGTGCCAGCAGCACCGGACTAGCGGGGGTGGAGACCCAGTACTTC

size: -
length: 20
V: TRBV27
J: TRBJ2-6
D: -
CDR3: CASSLFTPGSPSSGANVLTF
DNA: TGTGCCAGCAGTTTATTCACACCGGGTAGCCCTAGCTCTGGGGCCAACGTCCTGACTTTC

size: few
length: 14
V: TRBV28
J: TRBJ2-3
D: TRBD1
CDR3: CASRRQGSTDTQYF
DNA: TGTGCCAGCAGACGACAGGGAAGCACAGATACGCAGTATTTT

size: -
length: 12
V: TRBV29-1
J: TRBJ1-2
D: -
CDR3: CSVDEGSYGYTF
DNA: TGCAGCGTTGATGAGGGCAGCTATGGCTACACCTTC

size: once
length: 16
V: TRBV3-1/TRBV3-2
J: TRBJ1-2
D: -
CDR3: CASSQALPLWGGGYTF
DNA: TGTGCCAGCAGCCAAGCACTACCGCTTTGGGGTGGTGGCTACACCTTC

size: few
length: 15
V: TRBV6-5
J: TRBJ2-1
D: TRBD2
CDR3: CASSKTSGGSDEQFF
DNA: TGTGCCAGCAGTAAGACTAGCGGGGGGTCGGATGAGCAGTTCTTC

size: -
length: 15
V: TRBV20-1
J: TRBJ2-5
D: TRBD2
CDR3: CSASKTSGGAETQYF
DNA: TGCAGTGCTAGTAAGACTAGCGGGGGGGCAGAGACCCAGTACTTC

size: -
length: 14
V: TRBV7-2
J: TRBJ2-1
D: -
CDR3: CASSLARRDGEQFF
DNA: TGTGCCAGCAGCTTAGCGCGGAGGGACGGTGAGCAGTTCTTC

size: once
length: 14
V: TRBV6-5
J: TRBJ1-2
D: -
CDR3: CASSPFPTLYGYTF
DNA: TGTGCCAGCAGTCCCTTTCCTACCCTCTATGGCTACACCTTC

size: -
length: 10
V: TRBV20-1
J: TRBJ1-2
D: -
CDR3: CSARGTGVTF
DNA: TGCAGTGCTAGAGGAACGGGAGTGACCTTC

size: -
length: 17
V: TRBV5-1
J: TRBJ2-3
D: TRBD2
CDR3: CASSLWTSGETTDTQYF
DNA: TGCGCCAGCAGCCTCTGGACTAGCGGGGAAACCACAGATACGCAGTATTTT

size: once
length: 15
V: TRBV6-6
J: TRBJ1-1
D: -
CDR3: CASSYGWGADTEAFF
DNA: TGTGCCAGCAGTTACGGTTGGGGCGCGGACACTGAAGCTTTCTTT

size: -
length: 14
V: TRBV9
J: TRBJ1-1
D: -
CDR3: CASSVQPTNTEAFF
DNA: TGTGCCAGCAGCGTACAGCCGACGAACACTGAAGCTTTCTTT

size: few
length: 14
V: TRBV6-2/TRBV6-3
J: TRBJ1-3
D: -
CDR3: CASSYQSSGNTIYF
DNA: TGTGCCAGCAGTTACCAGAGCTCTGGAAACACCATATATTTT

size: -
length: 18
V: TRBV5-1
J: TRBJ2-7
D: TRBD2
CDR3: CASSHEPTSSRTPYEQYF
DNA: TGCGCCAGCAGCCACGAACCGACTAGCTCCCGCACCCCCTACGAGCAGTACTTC

size: -
length: 13
V: TRBV5-4
J: TRBJ2-7
D: -
CDR3: CASSPGTPNEQYF
DNA: TGTGCCAGCAGCCCCGGGACTCCCAACGAGCAGTACTTC

size: once
length: 14
V: TRBV7-2
J: TRBJ1-4
D: -
CDR3: CASSLAGLGEKLFF
DNA: TGTGCCAGCAGCTTAGCAGGTCTTGGGGAAAAACTGTTTTTT

size: -
length: 12
V: TRBV12-3/TRBV12-4
J: TRBJ1-6
D: -
CDR3: CASSFKSSPLHF
DNA: TGTGCCAGCAGTTTTAAGAGTTCACCCCTCCACTTT

size: -
length: 13
V: TRBV12-3/TRBV12-4
J: TRBJ1-1
D: -
CDR3: CASSVPGGAEAFF
DNA: TGTGCCAGCAGCGTGCCCGGCGGGGCTGAAGCTTTCTTT

size: -
length: 14
V: TRBV11-2
J: TRBJ1-1
D: TRBD1
CDR3: CASSRDSFYTEAFF
DNA: TGTGCCAGCAGTCGGGACAGCTTCTACACTGAAGCTTTCTTT

size: once
length: 16
V: TRBV19
J: TRBJ1-5
D: -
CDR3: CASSIDSREGNQPQHF
DNA: TGTGCCAGTAGTATAGACAGCAGGGAGGGCAATCAGCCCCAGCATTTT

size: -
length: 16
V: TRBV2
J: TRBJ2-6
D: -
CDR3: CASSARRGSGANVLTF
DNA: TGTGCCAGCAGTGCACGCAGGGGCTCTGGGGCCAACGTCCTGACTTTC

size: -
length: 13
V: TRBV11-2
J: TRBJ1-4
D: -
CDR3: CASSLQLNEKLFF
DNA: TGTGCCAGCAGCTTACAGCTTAATGAAAAACTGTTTTTT

size: -
length: 12
V: TRBV5-4
J: TRBJ1-2
D: -
CDR3: CASSSRNYGYTF
DNA: TGTGCCAGCAGCTCGCGGAACTATGGCTACACCTTC

size: -
length: 15
V: TRBV3-1/TRBV3-2
J: TRBJ1-1
D: -
CDR3: CASSRDTGGNTEAFF
DNA: TGTGCCAGCAGCCGTGACACGGGCGGCAACACTGAAGCTTTCTTT

size: -
length: 15
V: TRBV6-5
J: TRBJ1-3
D: TRBD1
CDR3: CASRDRGLSGNTIYF
DNA: TGTGCCAGCAGGGACAGGGGGCTATCTGGAAACACCATATATTTT

size: -
length: 15
V: TRBV7-2
J: TRBJ1-1
D: -
CDR3: CASSPGEGFRFRAFF
DNA: TGTGCCAGCAGCCCGGGGGAGGGTTTTAGGTTTAGAGCTTTCTTT

size: -
length: 13
V: TRBV18
J: TRBJ1-4
D: -
CDR3: CASSPWSNEKLFF
DNA: TGTGCCAGCTCACCGTGGAGTAATGAAAAACTGTTTTTT

size: -
length: 15
V: TRBV2
J: TRBJ1-2
D: -
CDR3: CASTEVVGVGYGYTF
DNA: TGTGCCAGCACCGAGGTGGTAGGGGTAGGCTATGGCTACACCTTC

size: -
length: 16
V: TRBV11-2
J: TRBJ1-2
D: -
CDR3: CASSFLQGPNNYGYTF
DNA: TGTGCCAGCAGCTTCCTACAGGGACCCAATAACTATGGCTACACCTTC

size: -
length: 15
V: TRBV6-2/TRBV6-3
J: TRBJ2-1
D: TRBD2
CDR3: CASSYTRGGAGEQFF
DNA: TGTGCCAGCAGTTACACTCGCGGGGGGGCGGGGGAGCAGTTCTTC

size: -
length: 13
V: TRBV7-3
J: TRBJ1-6
D: -
CDR3: CASSLSPPSALHF
DNA: TGTGCCAGCAGCTTAAGCCCCCCGAGCGCCCTCCACTTT

size: -
length: 15
V: TRBV30
J: TRBJ1-1
D: -
CDR3: CAWSPLDRPYTEAFF
DNA: TGTGCCTGGAGTCCCCTTGACAGGCCGTACACTGAAGCTTTCTTT

size: -
length: 16
V: TRBV2
J: TRBJ1-5
D: TRBD1
CDR3: CASSPSRDRELAPQHF
DNA: TGTGCCAGCAGTCCGTCCCGGGACAGGGAACTGGCGCCCCAGCATTTT

size: -
length: 16
V: TRBV27
J: TRBJ2-5
D: TRBD2
CDR3: CASRTGLAGSQETQYF
DNA: TGTGCCAGCAGAACCGGACTAGCGGGGAGCCAAGAGACCCAGTACTTC

size: -
length: 13
V: TRBV7-2
J: TRBJ1-1
D: -
CDR3: CASSLNGETEAFF
DNA: TGTGCCAGCAGCTTAAATGGGGAAACTGAAGCTTTCTTT

size: -
length: 15
V: TRBV19
J: TRBJ2-1
D: TRBD2
CDR3: CASRAPGTSRYEQFF
DNA: TGTGCCAGTAGAGCCCCGGGGACTAGCAGGTATGAGCAGTTCTTC

size: -
length: 16
V: TRBV23-1
J: TRBJ1-5
D: -
CDR3: CASKNGCWTDNQPQHF
DNA: TGCGCCAGCAAAAATGGGTGCTGGACAGACAATCAGCCCCAGCATTTT

size: -
length: 16
V: TRBV6-2/TRBV6-3
J: TRBJ2-3
D: TRBD2
CDR3: CASSYGLAVGTDTQYF
DNA: TGTGCCAGCAGTTACGGCCTAGCGGTGGGCACAGATACGCAGTATTTT

size: -
length: 19
V: TRBV7-9
J: TRBJ1-1
D: TRBD1
CDR3: CASSLFVGRTGAENTEAFF
DNA: TGTGCCAGCAGCTTATTCGTCGGTCGGACAGGGGCCGAGAACACTGAAGCTTTCTTT

size: -
length: 14
V: TRBV5-1
J: TRBJ1-4
D: -
CDR3: CASSLVQPDEKLFF
DNA: TGCGCCAGCAGCTTGGTACAGCCTGATGAAAAACTGTTTTTT